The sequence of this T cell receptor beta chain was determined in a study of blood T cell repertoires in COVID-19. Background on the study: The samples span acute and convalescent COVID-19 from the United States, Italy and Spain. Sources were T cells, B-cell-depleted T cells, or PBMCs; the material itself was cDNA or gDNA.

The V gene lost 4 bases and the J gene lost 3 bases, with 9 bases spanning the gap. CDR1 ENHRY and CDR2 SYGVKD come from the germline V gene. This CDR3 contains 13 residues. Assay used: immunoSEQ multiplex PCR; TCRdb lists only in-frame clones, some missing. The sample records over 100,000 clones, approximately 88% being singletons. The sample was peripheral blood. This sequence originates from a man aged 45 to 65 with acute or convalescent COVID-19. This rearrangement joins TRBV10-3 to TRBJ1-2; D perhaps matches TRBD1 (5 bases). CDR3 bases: TGTGCCATCAGTGGGACATCCGACTATGGCTACACCTTC. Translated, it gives CAISGTSDYGYTF.